These 17 T cell receptor beta chains originate from one sample sequenced in a study of radiation and T cells in renal cell carcinoma. TCRdb keeps only in-frame clones here, not all; method: immunoSEQ multiplex PCR. Seen here are some 140,000 clones, more than 70% observed once, and the top ten hold 9.5% to 15%. Time point of the sample: baseline pretreatment blood. Treatment defined: 15 Gy SBRT to primary tumor, nephrectomy 4 weeks later. This specimen consisted of blood, obtained from a patient whose treatment included radiotherapy and nephrectomy. Receptors were obtained from a woman aged 45-60 years with renal cell carcinoma.

The chain carries TRBV13 and TRBJ1-6; D gene uncertain. The CDR3 extends over 15 amino acids. V lost 0 bases and J lost 10, with 13 bases in between. Per the germline V gene, CDR1 is PRHDT and CDR2 is FYEKMQ (reference sequence). The CDR3 sequence is CASSLGLVGGSPLHF. CDR3 bases: TGTGCCAGCAGCTTAGGGCTAGTGGGTGGGTCACCCCTCCACTTT.

The chain is built from TRBV7-8 and TRBJ2-5; TRBD1 agrees at 12 bases. In germline, CDR1 is SGHVS, CDR2 FQNEAQ. Losses at the gene ends were 1 base for V and 2 bases for J; bases not matched to a gene: 17. The CDR3 totals 21 residues. The CDR3 DNA reads TGTGCCAGCAGCTTAGTAGGTGGTCCGTCCCGGGACAGGGGGCGGCAAGAGACCCAGTACTTC. Residues: CASSLVGGPSRDRGRQETQYF.

The chain combines TRBV2 with TRBJ1-6; possible D gene TRBD1, 6 bases. CDR3 size: 15 residues. CDR1 is SNHLY and CDR2 is FYNNEI in the germline V gene. The germline V and J ends were trimmed by 3 bases and 10 bases, with 16 bases remaining between them. CDR3 DNA: TGTGCCAGCAGTGATCTAGGACAGTCGACCTCACCCCTCCACTTT. Encoded protein: CASSDLGQSTSPLHF. The full variable domain, in which reference TRBV2 and TRBJ1-6 provide the parts outside the CDR3, is EPEVTQTPSHQVTQMGQEVILRCVPISNHLYFYWYRQILGQKVEFLVSFYNNEISEKSEIFDDQFSVERPDGSNFTLKIRSTKLEDSAMYFCASSDLGQSTSPLHFGNGTRLTVT.

The rearrangement joins TRBV2 to TRBJ1-5; D remains ambiguous. V gave up 7 bases and J gave up 0 bases, with 7 bases separating them. The CDR3 length is 13 residues. CDR1 is SNHLY, CDR2 FYNNEI, per germline. DNA of the CDR3: TGTGCCAGCACAGGTAATAGCAATCAGCCCCAGCATTTT. This codes for CASTGNSNQPQHF.

V is TRBV7-3 and J is TRBJ2-6; D call uncertain. Germline assignment: CDR1 SGHTA and CDR2 FQGTGA. V was trimmed by 5 bases and J by 0 bases, leaving 5 bases between them. The CDR3 is 14 residues long. The CDR3 DNA reads as TGTGCCAGCAGCCTCGTCTCTGGGGCCAACGTCCTGACTTTC. Translation gives CASSLVSGANVLTF.

V usage is TRBV29-1 and J usage is TRBJ2-7, with D possibly TRBD2 on 5 matching bases. This CDR3 region has 14 residues. The V gene lost 5 bases and the J gene lost 2 bases, with 16 bases spanning the gap. Germline V gene lookup returns CDR1 SQVTM and CDR2 ANQGSEA. The CDR3 reads CSVSTRGYPYEQYF. The CDR3 DNA reads as TGCAGCGTTTCCACTCGGGGTTACCCCTACGAGCAGTACTTC.

V and J are TRBV9 and TRBJ1-3; 7 bases agree with TRBD1. Germline V lookup: CDR1 SGDLS, CDR2 YYNGEE. The CDR3 sequence is 15 residues long. The V segment lost 2 bases and the J segment 1 base; nucleotides outside the gene matches: 3. CDR3 residues: CASSVGTASGNTIYF. The CDR3 DNA is TGTGCCAGCAGCGTCGGGACAGCGTCTGGAAACACCATATATTTT.

The chain is built from TRBV18 and TRBJ1-1; D perhaps matches TRBD1 (5 bases). V gave up 2 bases and J gave up 7 bases, with 14 bases separating them. Germline values: CDR1 KGHSH, CDR2 LQKENI. This CDR3 has 14 amino acids. The CDR3 sequence is CASSPTQGGVEAFF. The CDR3 nucleotides are TGTGCCAGCTCACCAACGCAGGGAGGGGTTGAAGCTTTCTTT.

This clone was recorded once. The gene calls are TRBV6-1 and TRBJ1-1, with 11 bases fitting TRBD1. The CDR3 length is 14 residues. Germline assignment: CDR1 MNHNS and CDR2 SASEGT. Trimming at V came to 5 bases and at J to 5 bases, leaving 4 bases not matched to a gene. CDR3 nucleotides: TGTGCCAGCAGTCAGCGGGACAGGGGGACTGAAGCTTTCTTT. It encodes CASSQRDRGTEAFF.

The chain employs TRBV7-2 and TRBJ1-1; 9 bases agree with TRBD1. V lost 4 bases and J lost 10; bases outside the gene matches: 4. The CDR3 extends over 12 amino acids. Germline values: CDR1 SGHTA, CDR2 FQGNSA. DNA of the CDR3: TGTGCCAGCAGCTCAGACAGGGGGGTAGCTTTCTTT. Encoded protein: CASSSDRGVAFF. The entire variable domain, with the rest obtained from reference TRBV7-2 and TRBJ1-1, is as follows: GAGVSQSPSNKVTEKGKDVELRCDPISGHTALYWYRQSLGQGLEFLIYFQGNSAPDKSGLPSDRFSAERTGGSVSTLTIQRTQQEDSAVYLCASSSDRGVAFFGQGTRLTVV.

The chain joins TRBV4-1 to TRBJ1-4, with TRBD1 identical over 9 bases. The CDR3 covers 16 residues. Germline CDR1 is MGHRA and CDR2 is YSYEKL. The V segment lost 1 base and the J segment 7 bases; nucleotides outside the gene matches: 7. The CDR3 sequence: CASSQAFTGGSEKLFF. CDR3 DNA sequence: TGCGCCAGCAGCCAAGCGTTCACAGGGGGCAGTGAAAAACTGTTTTTT.

J is TRBJ1-1 and V is TRBV19; D is uncertain. CDR3 size: 13 residues. Trimming cost V 7 bases and J 3 bases, with 12 bases left between them. Looked up from germline, CDR1 is LNHDA and CDR2 is SQIVND (reference sequence). In nucleotides, the CDR3 is TGTGCCAGTACCGTTGGGGTAGACACTGAAGCTTTCTTT. This encodes CASTVGVDTEAFF.

This chain joins TRBV2 and TRBJ1-1; no definite D call. Looked up from germline, CDR1 is SNHLY and CDR2 is FYNNEI. The CDR3 loop spans 12 amino acids. V shed 2 bases and J shed 7 bases, with 8 bases lying between them. The CDR3 nucleotides are TGTGCCAGCAGTGAATCGGACGGTGAAGCTTTCTTT. Translated, it gives CASSESDGEAFF.

This chain joins TRBV7-9 and TRBJ1-2; tentative D call: TRBD1 (5 bases). Germline loops: CDR1 SEHNR, CDR2 FQNEAQ (reference sequence). The length of the CDR3 is 14 residues. The V end lost 2 bases, the J end lost 3 bases, and 10 bases lay between the germline ends. As DNA, the CDR3 is TGTGCCAGCAGCTTATTCCAGGGTGACTATGGCTACACCTTC. Its translation is CASSLFQGDYGYTF.

This clone was recorded only once. This chain connects TRBV7-2 to TRBJ2-2; 9 positions agree with TRBD2. The CDR3 runs to 16 residues. CDR1 is SGHTA and CDR2 is FQGNSA in the germline V gene. The V gene end was trimmed by 3 bases and the J gene end by 7 bases; junction bases not matched to a gene: 9. CDR3 loop: CASSLVPSGGSGELFF. CDR3 DNA: TGTGCCAGCAGCTTGGTACCGAGCGGGGGGAGCGGGGAGCTGTTTTTT. Full variable domain (outside the CDR3, taken from reference TRBV7-2 and TRBJ2-2): GAGVSQSPSNKVTEKGKDVELRCDPISGHTALYWYRQSLGQGLEFLIYFQGNSAPDKSGLPSDRFSAERTGGSVSTLTIQRTQQEDSAVYLCASSLVPSGGSGELFFGEGSRLTVL.

The CDR3 coding sequence is TGCGCCAGCAGTGAGGTCCATGATATCTCTGGAAACACCATATATTTT. It encodes CASSEVHDISGNTIYF. This chain joins TRBV10-2 and TRBJ1-3; D unclear. The germline CDR1 and CDR2 sequences are WSHSY and SAAADI. Trimming took 2 bases from V and 0 from J, leaving 11 bases between them. This CDR3 has 16 residues.

Comments on this clone: Other DNA sequences in this sample translate to the same CDR3. In nucleotides, the CDR3 is TGCAGTGCTAGGGGGAACACTGAAGCTTTCTTT. It specifies CSARGNTEAFF. The rearrangement joins TRBV20-1 to TRBJ1-1, with D uncertain. The CDR3 contains 11 residues. V was cut by 3 bases and J by 1 base, with 3 bases left in between. CDR1 is DFQATT and CDR2 is SNEGSKA in the germline V gene (reference sequence).